The 8 T cell receptor beta chains below were found in one sample sequenced in a study of T cell repertoires in cytomegalovirus infection (dated by TCRdb to about 2019). These receptors are not linked to any known antigen. The sequencer listed for this sample is Illumina HiSeq 1500. TCRdb passed the public sequencing reads through fastp at Q25 and MiXCR, retaining productive beta sequences. For every CDR3 protein sequence, its rows merge into one entry that carries the most common genes and DNA. The sample table contains 46,000 or so distinct CDR3 sequences; only one count was recorded for approximately 22% of them. The ten largest clones represent roughly 20% of the sample. The sample consisted of PBMCs, sequenced either directly or after in vitro stimulation (not recorded which). Receptors originate from a human donor in good health (CMV status not recorded). Some clones in this sample may be carry-over from other donors' samples.

This clonotype has more than one count but fewer than ten. J is TRBJ2-5 and V is TRBV28; tentative D call: TRBD2 (6 bases). The CDR3 has 13 residues. V was pared by 10 bases and J by 5 bases, with 17 bases between. CDR1 MDHEN and CDR2 SYDVKM come from the germline V gene. As DNA, the CDR3 is TGTGCCACCAAACGACTAGTAGGGGAGACCCAGTACTTC. Protein product: CATKRLVGETQYF.

The chain couples TRBV19 to TRBJ2-3; D not certain. The CDR3 runs 15 residues. Trimming stripped 2 bases from V and 1 base from J, with 10 bases between. Germline CDR1 is LNHDA and CDR2 is SQIVND (reference sequence). The CDR3 DNA reads TGTGCCAGTAGTATAAGGAGAAGAGGCACAGATACGCAGTATTTT. This encodes CASSIRRRGTDTQYF.

This clonotype was observed a few times. The J gene is TRBJ2-7, the V gene TRBV10-3; no reliable D call. Trimming removed 4 bases from V and 10 bases from J, with 17 bases in between. Germline CDR1 and CDR2: ENHRY and SYGVKD. The CDR3 runs 13 residues. The CDR3 DNA reads as TGTGCCATCAGTGCCGGAAACACATACCCCCAGTACTTC. Amino acid sequence: CAISAGNTYPQYF.

This clonotype qualifies as medium-sized. V gene TRBV28 combines with J gene TRBJ2-5, with no clear D. Trimming took 5 bases from V and 2 from J, leaving 9 bases between them. This CDR3 has 13 amino acids. The germline gives CDR1 MDHEN, CDR2 SYDVKM. For the CDR3, the DNA is TGTGCCAGCAGTCCTCTCGGGCAAGAGACCCAGTACTTC. Its translation is CASSPLGQETQYF.

The sample holds many counts of this clonotype. CDR3 in DNA: TGTGCCAGCAGTTGGACAGGGGGGGTTGGCTACACCTTC. Translating it yields CASSWTGGVGYTF. J is TRBJ1-2 and V is TRBV28; 10 bases map to TRBD1. Trimming cost V 4 bases and J 7 bases; bases outside gene matches: 3. Germline V gene data show CDR1 as MDHEN and CDR2 as SYDVKM. The CDR3 has 13 amino acids.

This clonotype was counted a single time. This chain connects TRBV4-1 to TRBJ1-6; D not resolved. V gave up 1 base and J gave up 10 bases, with 14 bases separating them. Germline V gene data show CDR1 as MGHRA and CDR2 as YSYEKL. The CDR3 consists of 15 residues. CDR3 sequence: CASSQGLRSGSPLHF. The CDR3 nucleotides are TGCGCCAGCAGCCAAGGTCTCAGATCGGGCTCACCCCTCCACTTT.

In its sample, this clonotype was seen many times. The chain joins TRBV6-4 to TRBJ2-2, with D hard to call. CDR3 length: 13 residues. The V and J ends lost 3 bases and 2 bases respectively, with 4 bases between them. Looked up from germline, CDR1 is MRHNA and CDR2 is SNTAGT. CDR3 bases: TGTGCCAGCAGTGAAGGAAACACCGGGGAGCTGTTTTTT. Its protein is CASSEGNTGELFF.

This clonotype has just a few counts. The chain is built from TRBV25-1 and TRBJ2-3, with D unresolved. The CDR3 consists of 14 residues. The V gene lost 3 bases and the J gene lost 0 bases, with 7 bases spanning the gap. In germline, CDR1 is MGHDK, CDR2 SYGVNS. CDR3: CASSDRRSTDTQYF. The CDR3 nucleotides are TGTGCCAGCAGTGATCGACGGAGCACAGATACGCAGTATTTT.